The 16 T cell receptor beta chains given below trace back to one sample, sequenced in a study of a mutant IDH1 vaccine in newly diagnosed glioma. What these receptors recognize is not known. Using immunoSEQ multiplex PCR, the repertoire was profiled, and TCRdb retains in-frame clones only, with some absent. The sample consists of 60,000 or so clones, 70% to 90% of them appearing once. As for time point: week 11, during vaccination. Mutant IDH1 20-mer peptide, at 300 ug, made up each vaccine dose, with topical imiquimod. This sample comprised PBMCs, obtained from a glioma patient whose treatment included an IDH1 peptide vaccine. The source of these receptors is a man aged 40-49 years with glioma.

The V call is TRBV28, the J call TRBJ2-4; 7 bases line up with TRBD2. The CDR3 loop spans 16 amino acids. J gave up 4 bases and V 5 bases, and 11 bases lay outside the gene matches. The germline V gene has CDR1 MDHEN and CDR2 SYDVKM. CDR3 sequence: CASSRPPGLPKNIQYF. The CDR3 DNA is TGTGCCAGCAGTCGTCCCCCGGGACTACCAAAAAACATTCAGTACTTC. The full variable domain, rest sourced from reference TRBV28 and TRBJ2-4, is DVKVTQSSRYLVKRTGEKVFLECVQDMDHENMFWYRQDPGLGLRLIYFSYDVKMKEKGDIPEGYSVSREKKERFSLILESASTNQTSMYLCASSRPPGLPKNIQYFGAGTRLSVL.

The rearrangement links TRBV29-1 to TRBJ1-1; TRBD1 aligns across 9 bases. The CDR3 runs to 14 residues. Germline CDR1 is SQVTM and CDR2 is ANQGSEA. Losses at the gene ends were 1 base for V and 7 bases for J; bases not matched to a gene: 7. The CDR3, as DNA: TGCAGCGTTGAAGTCGGACAGGGGATCAGTGAAGCTTTCTTT. Amino acids: CSVEVGQGISEAFF.

This clone showed up just once. A read error may produce the germline difference seen at one junction end. The sample carries other DNA sequences with the same CDR3. The chain is built from TRBV13 and TRBJ2-1; D possibly corresponds to TRBD2 (6 bases). This CDR3 spans 15 amino acids. Germline CDR1 reads PRHDT; CDR2 reads FYEKMQ (reference sequence). CDR3 loop: CASSLLEGTYNEQFF. CDR3 DNA sequence: TGCGCCAGCAGCCTGCTGGAGGGAACCTACAATGAGCAGTTCTTC.

This chain uses TRBV5-6 with TRBJ1-2; D gene ambiguous. The germline V gene has CDR1 SGHDT and CDR2 YYEEEE. The CDR3 spans 15 residues. The germline V and J ends were trimmed by 0 bases and 8 bases, with 17 bases remaining between them. Here the CDR3 DNA reads TGTGCCAGCAGCTTGGACAGATCTGGGCTGTGGGGCTACACCTTC. It specifies CASSLDRSGLWGYTF.

The rearrangement uses TRBV29-1 and TRBJ2-1, with a tentative D call TRBD2 (5 bases). CDR3 length: 12 amino acids. Germline-derived CDR1 and CDR2 are SQVTM and ANQGSEA. Trimming removed 0 bases from V and 9 bases from J, with 9 bases in between. The CDR3 reads CSVEEFGGEQFF. The CDR3 DNA sequence: TGCAGCGTTGAAGAATTTGGAGGTGAGCAGTTCTTC.

This clone was seen a handful of times. This chain connects TRBV5-5 to TRBJ1-1; 8 bases match TRBD1. V gave up 0 bases and J gave up 7 bases; unmatched junction bases: 8. Germline values: CDR1 SGHKS, CDR2 YYEKEE (reference sequence). The CDR3 has 15 amino acids. The CDR3 nucleotides are TGTGCCAGCAGCTTGGGGCAGGGGGCCGTCGGTGAAGCTTTCTTT. It specifies CASSLGQGAVGEAFF.

The chain has TRBV19 and TRBJ1-2; 9 nucleotides align to TRBD1. Germline CDR1 is LNHDA and CDR2 is SQIVND (reference sequence). The CDR3 is 14 residues long. V shed 4 bases, J shed 13 bases, and the junction held 13 bases outside the gene matches. CDR3 DNA: TGTGCCAGTAGTACTCAAACCGGGACAGGGTCTAGCACCTTC. Amino acids: CASSTQTGTGSSTF.

In DNA form, the CDR3 reads TGTGCCAGCAGCCAAAATAGTGGGGGCGTTTACAATGAGCAGTTCTTC. This sequence encodes CASSQNSGGVYNEQFF. The chain has TRBV7-9 and TRBJ2-1; weak D call: TRBD1 (6 bases). The CDR3 runs to 16 residues. V was pared by 5 bases and J by 4 bases, with 18 bases between. Germline V gene data show CDR1 as SEHNR and CDR2 as FQNEAQ (reference sequence).

The rearrangement links TRBV5-1 to TRBJ2-5, with TRBD2 matching 9 bases. V shed 2 bases, J shed 7 bases, and the junction held 15 bases outside the gene matches. The germline V gene encodes CDR1 SGHRS and CDR2 YFSETQ. This CDR3 is 17 amino acids long. The CDR3 bases are TGCGCCAGCAGCTTTGGGATAGCGGGGGTGAACCAGGCGACCCAGTACTTC. This gives the protein CASSFGIAGVNQATQYF.

J is TRBJ2-1 and V is TRBV19; 11 nucleotides match TRBD1. J lost 4 bases, V lost 0 bases, and 8 bases had no gene match. There are 18 residues in the CDR3. The germline V gene has CDR1 LNHDA and CDR2 SQIVND (reference sequence). DNA of the CDR3: TGTGCCAGTAGTATAGAGAGGAGGACAGGGGGCTTATACAATGAGCAGTTCTTC. Residues: CASSIERRTGGLYNEQFF. Variable domain in full (rest from reference TRBV19 and TRBJ2-1): DGGITQSPKYLFRKEGQNVTLSCEQNLNHDAMYWYRQDPGQGLRLIYYSQIVNDFQKGDIAEGYSVSREKKESFPLTVTSAQKNPTAFYLCASSIERRTGGLYNEQFFGPGTRLTVL.

This chain links TRBV2 with TRBJ2-1, with 15 bases identical to TRBD2. V lost 6 bases and J lost 7; bases outside the gene matches: 10. Germline assignment: CDR1 SNHLY and CDR2 FYNNEI. The CDR3 is 17 amino acids. The DNA of the CDR3 is TGTGCCAGCAGACCCAGGACTAGCGGGGGGGCCTGGAATGAGCAGTTCTTC. Protein sequence: CASRPRTSGGAWNEQFF.

The chain links TRBV6-5 to TRBJ2-3; maybe TRBD2 (6 bases). From germline, CDR1 is MNHEY and CDR2 SVGAGI. The CDR3 contains 15 residues. Trimming cost V 2 bases and J 1 base, with 10 bases left between them. The CDR3 DNA is TGTGCCAGCAGTTACGGGGGGATCCGCACAGATACGCAGTATTTT. Protein product: CASSYGGIRTDTQYF.

V usage is TRBV6-1 and J usage is TRBJ1-3; D is uncertain. CDR3 length equals 17 residues. Trimming took 1 base from V and 4 from J, leaving 17 bases between them. Germline CDR1 and CDR2: MNHNS and SASEGT. The CDR3 DNA follows: TGTGCCAGCAGTGAAGAAGTTAGGAGTCTGGTAGGAAACACCATATATTTT. This encodes CASSEEVRSLVGNTIYF.

The rearrangement uses TRBV30 and TRBJ1-1; D call uncertain. Germline values: CDR1 GTSNPN, CDR2 SVGIG (reference sequence). The CDR3 consists of 15 residues. V shed 3 bases and J shed 0 bases, with 14 bases lying between them. The CDR3 region has the DNA TGTGCCTGGAGCGAAACCAGGTACCTGAACACTGAAGCTTTCTTT. This translates into CAWSETRYLNTEAFF.

This sequence joins TRBV4-3 and TRBJ1-5, with 9 bases that match TRBD1. CDR3 size: 15 residues. The V and J ends lost 3 bases and 5 bases, in that order; junction bases with no gene match: 5. Germline CDR1 LGHNA, CDR2 YSLEER. The DNA of the CDR3 is TGCGCCAGCAGCCATGGGACAGGGTTCGATCAGCCCCAGCATTTT. Translation gives CASSHGTGFDQPQHF.

The rearrangement links TRBV6-1 to TRBJ2-4, with D possibly TRBD1 on 5 matching bases. Germline V CDR1 and CDR2: MNHNS, SASEGT. The CDR3 sequence is 12 residues long. Deletions cut 1 base from V and 15 bases from J, with 13 bases between. CDR3 sequence (DNA): TGTGCCAGCAGTGAAGGTTCCAGGGTGTCGTACTTC. Its translation is CASSEGSRVSYF.